What follows are 22 T cell receptor beta chains derived from one specimen sequenced in a study of blood T cell repertoires in COVID-19. Assay: immunoSEQ multiplex PCR; the TCRdb copy retains only in-frame clones and omits some. This table has 240,000 or so clones, less than 90% appearing once. The sample was peripheral blood. The source is a man in his sixties with acute or convalescent COVID-19.

This clone was seen a single time. The rearrangement uses TRBV9 and TRBJ2-7; D ambiguous. The CDR3 is made up of 13 amino acids. Per the germline V gene, CDR1 is SGDLS and CDR2 is YYNGEE. Trimming took 3 bases from V and 7 from J, leaving 14 bases between them. The CDR3 sequence is CASSALETREQYF. CDR3 nucleotide sequence: TGTGCCAGCAGCGCTCTAGAGACCCGGGAGCAGTACTTC.

The rearrangement uses TRBV7-6 and TRBJ2-5; 7 nucleotides match TRBD1. V lost 6 bases, J lost 3 bases, and 4 bases stayed unmatched. The CDR3 covers 13 residues. CDR1 SGHVS and CDR2 FNYEAQ come from the germline V gene. This chain's CDR3 is CASRPGTEETQYF. The CDR3 bases are TGTGCCAGCAGGCCAGGGACAGAAGAGACCCAGTACTTC.

This chain connects TRBV5-1 to TRBJ2-5; D is possibly TRBD1 (5 bases). Germline values: CDR1 SGHRS, CDR2 YFSETQ. V was clipped by 4 bases and J by 1 base, with 11 bases between them. This CDR3 is built from 14 residues. CDR3 bases: TGCGCCAGCAGCCCGGACACCTTCCAAGAGACCCAGTACTTC. Translated: CASSPDTFQETQYF.

The chain is built from TRBV28 and TRBJ1-1; TRBD1 aligns across 9 bases. CDR3 length: 14 residues. J was trimmed by 12 bases and V by 5 bases; bases with no gene match: 13. Germline lookup yields CDR1 MDHEN and CDR2 SYDVKM. The CDR3 nucleotides are TGTGCCAGCAGTCTTTCCCCGGGACAGGGTAGTACTTTCTTT. As protein: CASSLSPGQGSTFF.

V and J are TRBV4-2 and TRBJ2-5, with D perhaps TRBD1 (6 bases). Trimming stripped 0 bases from V and 5 bases from J, with 16 bases between. The CDR3 runs 16 residues. The germline V gene has CDR1 LGHNA and CDR2 YNFKEQ. The CDR3 DNA is TGTGCCAGCAGCCAAGACTACCTGGGGGCCCGGGAGACCCAGTACTTC. Its protein is CASSQDYLGARETQYF.

The chain employs TRBV30 and TRBJ1-1, with 7 positions matching TRBD1. The trim removed 2 bases at V and 0 bases at J, leaving 3 bases unmatched. CDR3 length: 14 amino acids. The V gene's germline CDR1 is GTSNPN and CDR2 SVGIG (reference sequence). The CDR3, as DNA: TGTGCCTGGAGTCCTGGGACAGTGAACACTGAAGCTTTCTTT. Protein sequence: CAWSPGTVNTEAFF.

This chain connects TRBV3-1 (or the pseudogene TRBV3-2) to TRBJ1-4; 7 bases fit TRBD1. This CDR3 comprises 18 residues. CDR1 and CDR2 (germline): LGHDT, YNNKEL (reference sequence). V dropped 1 base and J dropped 4; count of bases not matched to a gene: 12. DNA for the CDR3: TGTGCCAGCAGCCAAGGTCCTCCGGGGACAGATCTTAATGAAAAACTGTTTTTT. The encoded protein is CASSQGPPGTDLNEKLFF.

In its sample, this clone was seen a few times. The genes are TRBV19 and TRBJ2-7, with TRBD1 as a possible D gene (5 bases). Trimming cost V 3 bases and J 4 bases, with 16 bases left between them. The length of the CDR3 is 15 residues. Germline lookup yields CDR1 LNHDA and CDR2 SQIVND (reference sequence). CDR3 nucleotides: TGTGCCAGTAGTATCCGTTTCGACAGTCCATACGAGCAGTACTTC. This sequence encodes CASSIRFDSPYEQYF. The variable domain in full, with the rest retrieved from reference TRBV19 and TRBJ2-7, is DGGITQSPKYLFRKEGQNVTLSCEQNLNHDAMYWYRQDPGQGLRLIYYSQIVNDFQKGDIAEGYSVSREKKESFPLTVTSAQKNPTAFYLCASSIRFDSPYEQYFGPGTRLTVT.

This chain connects TRBV5-1 to TRBJ2-7; 7 bases align to TRBD2. This CDR3 comprises 15 residues. V trimming: 2 bases; J trimming: 2 bases; junction bases outside the gene matches: 7. CDR1 and CDR2 from the germline V gene are SGHRS and YFSETQ. CDR3 coding DNA: TGCGCCAGCAGCTTATGGGCGGGAGCCCCCTACGAGCAGTACTTC. Residues: CASSLWAGAPYEQYF. Looking up the rest from reference TRBV5-1 and TRBJ2-7 gives the full variable domain: KAGVTQTPRYLIKTRGQQVTLSCSPISGHRSVSWYQQTPGQGLQFLFEYFSETQRNKGNFPGRFSGRQFSNSRSEMNVSTLELGDSALYLCASSLWAGAPYEQYFGPGTRLTVT.

This chain joins TRBV30 and TRBJ1-1; 11 nucleotides line up with TRBD1. CDR3 size: 13 residues. Germline CDR1 reads GTSNPN; CDR2 reads SVGIG (reference sequence). J gave up 5 bases and V 5 bases, and 4 bases lay outside the gene matches. The CDR3 coding sequence is TGTGCCTGGGAGGGACAGGGGGATACTGAAGCTTTCTTT. Amino acid sequence: CAWEGQGDTEAFF.

The rearrangement joins TRBV9 to TRBJ2-3, with 8 bases that match TRBD1. The CDR3 extends over 19 amino acids. Germline V gene data show CDR1 as SGDLS and CDR2 as YYNGEE. Losses at the gene ends were 4 bases for V and 0 bases for J; bases not matched to a gene: 16. In DNA form, the CDR3 reads TGTGCCAGCAGCCCCCCGGGGTCAGGGGGCTTCTATAGCACAGATACGCAGTATTTT. Protein product: CASSPPGSGGFYSTDTQYF.

The gene calls are TRBV27 and TRBJ1-1, with D possibly matching TRBD1 (6 bases). Germline V gives CDR1 MNHEY, CDR2 SMNVEV (reference sequence). This CDR3 region has 12 residues. Trimming removed 7 bases from V and 11 bases from J, with 17 bases in between. The CDR3 here is CASKRDNQGAFF. The CDR3 bases are TGTGCCAGCAAACGGGACAATCAAGGCGCTTTCTTT.

This sequence joins TRBV7-8 and TRBJ1-1, with TRBD1 matching 8 bases. The germline CDR1 and CDR2 sequences are SGHVS and FQNEAQ. The CDR3 sequence is 17 residues long. V shed 1 base and J 1 base; nucleotides not matched to a gene: 8. CDR3 in amino acids: CASSLGSGGAKNTEAFF. The DNA for the CDR3 is TGTGCCAGCAGCTTAGGATCAGGGGGCGCGAAGAACACTGAAGCTTTCTTT. The full variable domain, rest sourced from reference TRBV7-8 and TRBJ1-1, is GAGVSQSPRYKVAKRGQDVALRCDPISGHVSLFWYQQALGQGPEFLTYFQNEAQLDKSGLPSDRFFAERPEGSVSTLKIQRTQQEDSAVYLCASSLGSGGAKNTEAFFGQGTRLTVV.

This rearrangement joins TRBV12-3 or TRBV12-4 to TRBJ1-2, with unresolved D. Trimming removed 1 base at V and 12 bases at J, with 12 bases between. The CDR3 covers 12 residues. The CDR3 spells CASSLEEGGNTF. The DNA for the CDR3 is TGTGCCAGCAGTTTAGAGGAGGGAGGTAACACCTTC.

A few counts support this clone. The chain employs TRBV11-2 and TRBJ1-2; 10 positions agree with TRBD1. J gave up 8 bases and V 4 bases, and 10 bases lay outside the gene matches. CDR3 length: 15 amino acids. Germline V gives CDR1 SGHAT, CDR2 FQNNGV. This CDR3 is CASSSPRTGGRGYTF. In nucleotides, the CDR3 is TGTGCCAGCAGCTCCCCCCGGACAGGGGGGCGCGGCTACACCTTC.

This clone has just a few counts. Here the CDR3 reads CASSYSGIGSSYEQYF. CDR3 DNA sequence: TGCGCCAGCAGCTATAGCGGGATCGGGAGCTCCTACGAGCAGTACTTC. The chain couples TRBV5-1 to TRBJ2-7; 8 bases agree with TRBD2. In germline, CDR1 is SGHRS, CDR2 YFSETQ. The CDR3 runs to 16 residues. Trimming took 3 bases from V and 0 from J; bases not matched to a gene: 8. The full variable domain, rest sourced from reference TRBV5-1 and TRBJ2-7, is KAGVTQTPRYLIKTRGQQVTLSCSPISGHRSVSWYQQTPGQGLQFLFEYFSETQRNKGNFPGRFSGRQFSNSRSEMNVSTLELGDSALYLCASSYSGIGSSYEQYFGPGTRLTVT.

CDR3 DNA: TGTGCCAGCAGCCTCTTGGGAGGCCTACGTGAGCAGTACTTC. Its protein is CASSLLGGLREQYF. The chain couples TRBV3-1 (or the pseudogene TRBV3-2) to TRBJ2-7, with a weak D call TRBD2 (6 bases). The CDR3 has 14 amino acids. Germline V gene sequence: CDR1 LGHDT, CDR2 YNNKEL (reference sequence). Trimming left V 4 bases short and J 7 bases short, with 17 bases between.

This clone has only one observation. The chain is built from TRBV5-4 and TRBJ2-7; tentatively, D is TRBD2 (5 bases). Germline-derived CDR1 and CDR2 are SGHNT and YYREEE (reference sequence). The V gene lost 4 bases and the J gene lost 6 bases, with 20 bases spanning the gap. The CDR3 is 15 residues long. CDR3 bases: TGTGCCAGCAGCCCCCGGACTGGCGGGTCTGGCGAGCAGTACTTC. This codes for CASSPRTGGSGEQYF.

This clone was detected only a few times. CDR3 in DNA: TGTGCCAGCAGGATGACAGGTTCAACGGGCCCTGGGGCCAACGTCCTGACTTTC. The encoded protein is CASRMTGSTGPGANVLTF. The chain employs TRBV7-3 and TRBJ2-6; D is perhaps TRBD1 (6 bases). Germline assignment: CDR1 SGHTA and CDR2 FQGTGA. The CDR3 extends over 18 amino acids. V lost 6 bases and J 2 bases, leaving 20 bases between the germline ends.

The genes are TRBV14 and TRBJ2-2, with 10 nucleotides matching TRBD2. The length of the CDR3 is 16 residues. Germline V gene sequence: CDR1 SGHDN, CDR2 FVKESK. Trimming took 2 bases from V and 3 from J; bases not matched to a gene: 3. The CDR3 coding sequence is TGTGCCAGCAGCCAACCTAGCGGGAGTCACACCGGGGAGCTGTTTTTT. This gives the protein CASSQPSGSHTGELFF. Full variable domain (outside the CDR3, taken from reference TRBV14 and TRBJ2-2): EAGVTQFPSHSVIEKGQTVTLRCDPISGHDNLYWYRRVMGKEIKFLLHFVKESKQDESGMPNNRFLAERTGGTYSTLKVQPAELEDSGVYFCASSQPSGSHTGELFFGEGSRLTVL.

V usage is TRBV2 and J usage is TRBJ1-4; 7 nucleotides match TRBD1. CDR3 length: 15 amino acids. The trim removed 5 bases at V and 7 bases at J, leaving 10 bases unmatched. Germline V gene data show CDR1 as SNHLY and CDR2 as FYNNEI. CDR3 nucleotide sequence: TGTGCCAGCAGTTTCACAGGGGCGGAGGGTGAAAAACTGTTTTTT. As protein: CASSFTGAEGEKLFF.

The CDR3 DNA reads as TGTGCCAGCAGCGTAGCACAGAACTATGGCTACACCTTC. It codes for CASSVAQNYGYTF. The rearrangement links TRBV9 to TRBJ1-2; D is unresolved. Deletions cut 0 bases from V and 2 bases from J, with 5 bases between. This CDR3 has 13 residues. The germline CDR1 and CDR2 sequences are SGDLS and YYNGEE.